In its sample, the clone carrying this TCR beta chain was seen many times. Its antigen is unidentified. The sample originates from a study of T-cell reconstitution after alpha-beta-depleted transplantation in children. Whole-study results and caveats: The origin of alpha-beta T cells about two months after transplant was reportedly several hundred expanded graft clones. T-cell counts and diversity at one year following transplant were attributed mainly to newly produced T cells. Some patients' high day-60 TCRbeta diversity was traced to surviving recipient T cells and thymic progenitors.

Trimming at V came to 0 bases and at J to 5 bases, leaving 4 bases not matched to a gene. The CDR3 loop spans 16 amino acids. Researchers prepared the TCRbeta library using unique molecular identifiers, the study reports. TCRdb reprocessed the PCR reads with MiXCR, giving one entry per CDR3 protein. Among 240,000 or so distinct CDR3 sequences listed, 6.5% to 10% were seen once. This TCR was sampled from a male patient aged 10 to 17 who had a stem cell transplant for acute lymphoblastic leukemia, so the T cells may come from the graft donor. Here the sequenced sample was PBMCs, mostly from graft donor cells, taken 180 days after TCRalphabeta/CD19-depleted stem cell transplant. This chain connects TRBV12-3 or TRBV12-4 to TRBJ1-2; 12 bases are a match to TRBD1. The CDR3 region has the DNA TGTGCCAGCAGTTTAGCGGGGACAGGGGGCGGGTATGGCTACACCTTC. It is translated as CASSLAGTGGGYGYTF.